These 15 T cell receptor beta chains were sequenced from one sample in a study of cytomegalovirus exposure and HLA in healthy donors. Use of 60 Vbeta and 13 Jbeta primers characterized the PCR. The protocol was immunoSEQ multiplex PCR, while the TCRdb copy is restricted to in-frame clones and leaves out a portion. The table has 75,000 to 80,000 clones, around 81% seen once. Input material: PBMCs. The receptors come from a man aged 35 to 55 in good health and CMV-seronegative.

The rearrangement links TRBV28 to TRBJ1-2; D is ambiguous. The CDR3 has 12 amino acids. Trimming left V 8 bases short and J 2 bases short, with 9 bases between. Germline V gene lookup returns CDR1 MDHEN and CDR2 SYDVKM. CDR3: CASAIVNYGYTF. Here the CDR3 DNA reads TGTGCCAGCGCGATAGTAAACTATGGCTACACCTTC.

For the CDR3, the DNA is TGTGCCAGCAGCGCCACTAGCGGAAACACCTACGAGCAGTACTTC. Amino acids: CASSATSGNTYEQYF. V is TRBV9 and J is TRBJ2-7; 8 nucleotides agree with TRBD2. Germline lookup yields CDR1 SGDLS and CDR2 YYNGEE. The CDR3 loop spans 15 amino acids. The V and J ends lost 3 bases and 2 bases, in that order; junction bases with no gene match: 7.

The V call is TRBV11-2, the J call TRBJ1-1, with 8 nucleotides matching TRBD1. Germline CDR1 SGHAT, CDR2 FQNNGV. V lost 3 bases, J lost 1 base, and 4 bases stayed unmatched. This CDR3 comprises 15 residues. The CDR3 sequence: CASSFAGGPNTEAFF. The CDR3 nucleotides are TGTGCCAGCAGCTTTGCAGGGGGCCCGAACACTGAAGCTTTCTTT.

This clone was found once. This chain uses TRBV27 with TRBJ2-7; 7 nucleotides align to TRBD1. Unmatched junction bases numbered 6, after V lost 5 bases and J lost 5 bases. This CDR3 is built from 13 residues. Germline V gene sequence: CDR1 MNHEY, CDR2 SMNVEV (reference sequence). CDR3 loop: CASSRQGQDEQYF. DNA of the CDR3: TGTGCCAGCAGTCGACAGGGTCAAGACGAGCAGTACTTC.

The V call is TRBV27, the J call TRBJ1-1; TRBD1 matches 7 bases. The CDR3 spans 15 residues. Germline values: CDR1 MNHEY, CDR2 SMNVEV (reference sequence). V shed 5 bases and J 10 bases; nucleotides not matched to a gene: 16. CDR3 residues: CASSVSTTGSERAFF. The CDR3 region has the DNA TGTGCCAGCAGTGTAAGCACGACAGGGAGTGAACGAGCTTTCTTT.

The chain employs TRBV5-1 and TRBJ2-2; tentatively, D is TRBD2 (6 bases). Germline loops: CDR1 SGHRS, CDR2 YFSETQ. The germline V and J ends were trimmed by 1 base and 1 base, with 11 bases remaining between them. The CDR3 covers 16 residues. The CDR3 reads CASSLFGLQNTGELFF. The CDR3 bases are TGCGCCAGCAGCTTGTTTGGACTACAGAACACCGGGGAGCTGTTTTTT.

The chain uses TRBV5-1 and TRBJ1-1; TRBD1 matches at 10 bases. CDR3 length equals 17 residues. Germline V gene lookup returns CDR1 SGHRS and CDR2 YFSETQ. V gave up 4 bases and J gave up 6 bases; unmatched junction bases: 15. The CDR3 spells CASSRTGGSPPGAEAFF. In DNA, the CDR3 is TGCGCCAGCAGCCGGACAGGGGGAAGTCCCCCGGGGGCTGAAGCTTTCTTT.

The chain employs TRBV11-1 and TRBJ2-7, with 11 nucleotides matching TRBD2. Germline V gives CDR1 SGHAT, CDR2 FQDESV (reference sequence). Trimming cost V 1 base and J 2 bases; bases outside gene matches: 4. CDR3 length equals 16 residues. As DNA, the CDR3 is TGTGCCAGCAGCTTAGGATTGACTAGCGGGACCTACGAGCAGTACTTC. Translation gives CASSLGLTSGTYEQYF.

This clone was counted only a few times. The V and J genes are TRBV18 and TRBJ1-1, with D possibly matching TRBD1 (5 bases). V lost 5 bases and J lost 6, with 19 bases in between. Germline V gene data show CDR1 as KGHSH and CDR2 as LQKENI. The CDR3 extends over 15 amino acids. CDR3 amino acids: CASSFQGSRSAEAFF. The CDR3, as DNA: TGTGCCAGCTCATTTCAGGGCTCAAGGTCGGCTGAAGCTTTCTTT.

The chain combines TRBV30 with TRBJ1-5; TRBD1 aligns across 7 bases. The CDR3 has 12 amino acids. V lost 5 bases to trimming and J lost 6 bases; unmatched junction nucleotides: 4. The germline V gene encodes CDR1 GTSNPN and CDR2 SVGIG (reference sequence). The CDR3 spells CAWGTAIQPQHF. CDR3 nucleotide sequence: TGTGCCTGGGGGACAGCGATTCAGCCCCAGCATTTT.

This clone is a singleton in its sample. This chain links TRBV2 with TRBJ1-5, with a possible D match to TRBD1 (6 bases). Trimming shortened V by 0 bases and J by 3 bases, and 18 bases separated the two germline ends. Germline V gene data show CDR1 as SNHLY and CDR2 as FYNNEI. CDR3 size: 18 residues. This chain's CDR3 is CASSEARFAGTYNQPQHF. The CDR3 DNA sequence: TGTGCCAGCAGTGAAGCAAGATTCGCCGGGACATACAATCAGCCCCAGCATTTT.

The CDR3 sequence: CASSSRQGASGYTF. CDR3 DNA: TGTGCCAGCAGCTCACGACAGGGGGCGAGTGGCTACACCTTC. The chain links TRBV5-4 to TRBJ1-2; the match to TRBD1 covers 10 bases. This CDR3 has 14 amino acids. Unmatched junction bases numbered 6, after V lost 3 bases and J lost 7 bases. From germline, CDR1 is SGHNT and CDR2 YYREEE (reference sequence).

The chain carries TRBV28 and TRBJ2-1; the match to TRBD1 covers 7 bases. The V and J ends lost 8 bases and 0 bases, in that order; junction bases with no gene match: 4. Germline V gene lookup returns CDR1 MDHEN and CDR2 SYDVKM. This CDR3 has 14 residues. The CDR3 nucleotides read TGTGCCAGCCGGGACAGTAGCTCCTACAATGAGCAGTTCTTC. This codes for CASRDSSSYNEQFF.

The rearrangement joins TRBV4-2 to TRBJ2-7, with TRBD2 as a possible D gene (5 bases). Trimming stripped 0 bases from V and 0 bases from J, with 9 bases between. Germline CDR1 is LGHNA and CDR2 is YNFKEQ. The CDR3 is 15 amino acids. DNA of the CDR3: TGTGCCAGCAGCCAAGAAGAGCGGTTCTCCTACGAGCAGTACTTC. Translating gives CASSQEERFSYEQYF.

The V call is TRBV5-1, the J call TRBJ2-7; TRBD1 agrees at 9 bases. Germline CDR1 and CDR2: SGHRS and YFSETQ. This CDR3 contains 15 residues. V shed 2 bases and J 5 bases; nucleotides not matched to a gene: 8. CDR3 amino acids: CASSFAGTGNNEQYF. The CDR3 coding sequence is TGCGCCAGCAGCTTTGCCGGGACAGGGAACAACGAGCAGTACTTC.